A single sample is the source of the 23 T cell receptor beta chains below, sequenced in a study of T-cell reconstitution after alpha-beta-depleted transplantation in children. Construction of the TCRbeta library involved unique molecular identifiers. TCRdb recomputed calls from the PCR reads with MiXCR, one row per CDR3 protein. The sample consists of over 150,000 distinct CDR3 sequences, about 7% of them appearing once. This material consisted of PBMCs, taken before TCRalphabeta/CD19-depleted stem cell transplant. The receptor set was obtained from a boy aged 2 to 10 with acute lymphoblastic leukemia, due to receive a stem cell transplant.

This clonotype was observed many times. The chain couples TRBV28 to TRBJ1-6, with 8 bases identical to TRBD1. Germline lookup yields CDR1 MDHEN and CDR2 SYDVKM. J lost 6 bases, V lost 3 bases, and 4 bases had no gene match. The CDR3 loop spans 15 amino acids. The CDR3, as DNA: TGTGCCAGCAGTTTGAGAGACAGGGGTAATTCACCCCTCCACTTT. It encodes CASSLRDRGNSPLHF.

This clonotype appeared many times. The chain joins TRBV28 to TRBJ2-1; 8 positions agree with TRBD1. V trimming: 6 bases; J trimming: 6 bases; junction bases outside the gene matches: 7. Germline V CDR1 and CDR2: MDHEN, SYDVKM. This CDR3 comprises 14 residues. CDR3 nucleotides: TGTGCCAGCAGAGACAGGGGTTCCCCCAATGAGCAGTTCTTC. Its protein product is CASRDRGSPNEQFF.

The CDR3 DNA is TGCGCCAGCAGCTTGGTTCGCGGGGGTCCTCAAGAGACCCAGTACTTC. Amino acid sequence: CASSLVRGGPQETQYF. This chain connects TRBV5-1 to TRBJ2-5, with TRBD2 identical over 7 bases. The CDR3 has 16 residues. Trimming at V came to 0 bases and at J to 2 bases, leaving 7 bases not matched to a gene. From germline, CDR1 is SGHRS and CDR2 YFSETQ.

V and J are TRBV5-4 and TRBJ2-2, with 7 positions matching TRBD1. Trimming removed 3 bases from V and 4 bases from J; junction bases left unmatched: 6. Germline V lookup: CDR1 SGHNT, CDR2 YYREEE (reference sequence). This CDR3 spans 15 amino acids. In DNA form, the CDR3 reads TGTGCCAGCAGCTCGGGACAGTTATCCACCGGGGAGCTGTTTTTT. Translated: CASSSGQLSTGELFF.

This clonotype was found many times. V gene TRBV28 combines with J gene TRBJ1-5, with 7 bases aligning to TRBD1. After removal of 7 bases from V and 6 bases from J, the junction contained 9 bases not matched to a gene. Germline values: CDR1 MDHEN, CDR2 SYDVKM. This CDR3 comprises 14 residues. This CDR3 is CASINQGESQPQHF. The CDR3, as DNA: TGTGCCAGCATTAATCAGGGGGAAAGTCAGCCCCAGCATTTT.

This clonotype was seen many times. The chain has TRBV25-1 and TRBJ2-1; 8 nucleotides align to TRBD2. With 4 bases clipped from V and 3 bases from J, the junction kept 11 bases outside the gene matches. The CDR3 has 17 amino acids. Germline CDR1 is MGHDK and CDR2 is SYGVNS. As DNA, the CDR3 is TGTGCCAGCAGTGGATTGGCGGGAGGACGAAACTACAATGAGCAGTTCTTC. Translating gives CASSGLAGGRNYNEQFF.

This clonotype was detected only a few times. The chain is built from TRBV7-8 and TRBJ1-3; D is uncertain. CDR1 is SGHVS, CDR2 FQNEAQ, per germline. V gave up 5 bases and J gave up 4 bases, with 15 bases separating them. The CDR3 has 15 residues. In nucleotides, the CDR3 is TGTGCCAGCAGCAACCGATGGGTGACCGGAAACACCATATATTTT. It is translated as CASSNRWVTGNTIYF.

The chain combines TRBV7-9 with TRBJ2-3; D perhaps matches TRBD1 (6 bases). V lost 4 bases to trimming and J lost 0 bases, with 17 bases between them. Germline V gives CDR1 SEHNR, CDR2 FQNEAQ (reference sequence). This CDR3 contains 17 residues. The CDR3 loop is CASSSSRGRGSTDTQYF. As DNA, the CDR3 is TGTGCCAGCAGCTCCTCGAGAGGCAGGGGAAGCACAGATACGCAGTATTTT. Full variable domain (outside the CDR3, taken from reference TRBV7-9 and TRBJ2-3): DTGVSQNPRHKITKRGQNVTFRCDPISEHNRLYWYRQTLGQGPEFLTYFQNEAQLEKSRLLSDRFSAERPKGSFSTLEIQRTEQGDSAMYLCASSSSRGRGSTDTQYFGPGTRLTVL.

This clonotype came up many times. This rearrangement joins TRBV20-1 to TRBJ2-5; TRBD2 matches 11 bases. The V and J ends lost 5 bases and 1 base, in that order; junction bases with no gene match: 6. Germline values: CDR1 DFQATT, CDR2 SNEGSKA (reference sequence). The CDR3 runs to 15 residues. DNA for the CDR3: TGCAGTGCTGGCTCCGGGACTAGCGGCCAAGAGACCCAGTACTTC. This sequence encodes CSAGSGTSGQETQYF.

This clonotype came up many times. The rearrangement joins TRBV20-1 to TRBJ2-1; 12 nucleotides line up with TRBD2. Germline trimming cut 6 bases from V and 0 bases from J; bases unmatched to any gene: 6. Germline V gives CDR1 DFQATT, CDR2 SNEGSKA (reference sequence). CDR3 length equals 16 residues. CDR3 nucleotide sequence: TGCAGTGCCCTGACTAGCGGGAGCCGCTCCTACAATGAGCAGTTCTTC. Protein: CSALTSGSRSYNEQFF.

This clonotype was detected ten times or more. The chain is built from TRBV10-2 and TRBJ1-1, with D uncertain. Germline V lookup: CDR1 WSHSY, CDR2 SAAADI. The length of the CDR3 is 11 residues. V was shortened by 6 bases and J by 7 bases, with 9 bases between the two germline ends. CDR3 in amino acids: CASRESLEAFF. In DNA form, the CDR3 reads TGCGCCAGCAGGGAATCTCTTGAAGCTTTCTTT.

This clonotype was recorded at least ten times. The chain uses TRBV29-1 and TRBJ2-1; D not certain. The ends were cut back, 5 bases at V and 8 bases at J, with 13 bases in the middle. The CDR3 contains 12 residues. Germline CDR1 and CDR2: SQVTM and ANQGSEA. CDR3: CSVRIGPDEQFF. CDR3 bases: TGCAGCGTTCGCATCGGTCCGGATGAGCAGTTCTTC.

This clonotype has at least ten counts. The chain has TRBV29-1 and TRBJ2-5; D is uncertain. V lost 4 bases and J 5 bases, leaving 5 bases between the germline ends. This CDR3 region has 10 residues. Germline V CDR1 and CDR2: SQVTM, ANQGSEA. Here the CDR3 DNA reads TGCAGCGTTGGAACGGAGACCCAGTACTTC. As protein: CSVGTETQYF. Full variable domain (remainder filled in from reference TRBV29-1 and TRBJ2-5): SAVISQKPSRDICQRGTSLTIQCQVDSQVTMMFWYRQQPGQSLTLIATANQGSEATYESGFVIDKFPISRPNLTFSTLTVSNMSPEDSSIYLCSVGTETQYFGPGTRLLVL.

This clonotype was counted at least ten times. The rearrangement joins TRBV6-1 to TRBJ1-6; D is undetermined. The CDR3 runs to 17 residues. The germline CDR1 and CDR2 sequences are MNHNS and SASEGT. V was trimmed by 5 bases and J by 0 bases, leaving 14 bases between them. The CDR3 region has the DNA TGTGCCAGCAGTAAACAACGGGGAAGCTCCTATAATTCACCCCTCCACTTT. Residues: CASSKQRGSSYNSPLHF.

The sample holds many counts of this clonotype. The rearrangement joins TRBV5-1 to TRBJ2-1, with TRBD2 matching 13 bases. The V and J ends lost 5 bases and 8 bases, in that order; junction bases with no gene match: 10. This CDR3 spans 16 amino acids. Germline loops: CDR1 SGHRS, CDR2 YFSETQ. The CDR3 coding sequence is TGCGCCAGCAGAAAATCCGGGACTAGCGGGGTCGATGAGCAGTTCTTC. Encoded protein: CASRKSGTSGVDEQFF.

There are many counts of this clonotype. The chain links TRBV12-3 or TRBV12-4 to TRBJ2-3; maybe TRBD1 (6 bases). The CDR3 runs 16 residues. V shed 6 bases and J shed 6 bases, with 22 bases lying between them. The CDR3 loop is CASREPRGAGSDTQYF. CDR3 nucleotide sequence: TGTGCCAGCAGGGAACCCAGGGGCGCGGGTTCGGATACGCAGTATTTT.

This clonotype was recorded many times. This sequence joins TRBV7-2 and TRBJ2-2; D uncertain. This CDR3 has 14 amino acids. Germline V gives CDR1 SGHTA, CDR2 FQGNSA. Trimming removed 2 bases at V and 1 base at J, with 5 bases between. The CDR3 region has the DNA TGTGCCAGCAGCTTATCGGTGAACACCGGGGAGCTGTTTTTT. Translating gives CASSLSVNTGELFF. Supplemented by reference TRBV7-2 and TRBJ2-2, the full variable domain reads GAGVSQSPSNKVTEKGKDVELRCDPISGHTALYWYRQSLGQGLEFLIYFQGNSAPDKSGLPSDRFSAERTGGSVSTLTIQRTQQEDSAVYLCASSLSVNTGELFFGEGSRLTVL.

The table lists this clonotype with many counts. CDR3 sequence (DNA): TGTGCCAGCAGCCAGGAGCGGCTTCAAGAGACCCAGTACTTC. This codes for CASSQERLQETQYF. The chain couples TRBV4-2 to TRBJ2-5, with D possibly TRBD2 on 5 matching bases. The ends were cut back, 3 bases at V and 2 bases at J, with 10 bases in the middle. Germline V gene sequence: CDR1 LGHNA, CDR2 YNFKEQ. CDR3 size: 14 residues.

In its sample, this clonotype was seen many times. The chain recombines TRBV7-8 with TRBJ1-6; TRBD1 aligns across 7 bases. The CDR3 length is 13 residues. Germline loops: CDR1 SGHVS, CDR2 FQNEAQ. V shed 8 bases, J shed 5 bases, and the junction held 3 bases outside the gene matches. CDR3 in amino acids: CASHQGDNSPLHF. The CDR3 coding sequence is TGTGCCAGCCATCAGGGGGATAATTCACCCCTCCACTTT.

There are many counts of this clonotype. The rearrangement links TRBV20-1 to TRBJ1-4; 8 bases align to TRBD1. Germline V gene lookup returns CDR1 DFQATT and CDR2 SNEGSKA (reference sequence). The CDR3 runs 13 residues. With 3 bases clipped from V and 8 bases from J, the junction kept 5 bases outside the gene matches. CDR3 sequence (DNA): TGCAGTGCTAGCGGACAGGGAGGGGAAAAACTGTTTTTT. It codes for CSASGQGGEKLFF.

This clonotype showed up many times. The chain carries TRBV29-1 and TRBJ2-1; D is ambiguous. The CDR3 runs 14 residues. Trimming removed 7 bases at V and 0 bases at J, with 13 bases between. Germline V gene lookup returns CDR1 SQVTM and CDR2 ANQGSEA. The CDR3 region has the DNA TGCAGCGCCCGACCACCCAGCTCCTACAATGAGCAGTTCTTC. Translation: CSARPPSSYNEQFF.

In its sample, this clonotype was seen many times. The V and J genes are TRBV11-2 and TRBJ2-1, with no clear D. Between the trimmed V and J ends, which lost 7 bases and 4 bases, there was a span of 11 bases. Germline V gene data show CDR1 as SGHAT and CDR2 as FQNNGV. The CDR3 is 13 amino acids. This CDR3 is CASTSAFYNEQFF. The CDR3 region has the DNA TGTGCCAGCACCTCCGCCTTTTACAATGAGCAGTTCTTC.

This clonotype occurred many times. This chain links TRBV5-1 with TRBJ2-3; D may be TRBD1 (6 bases). Germline CDR1 SGHRS, CDR2 YFSETQ. This CDR3 has 16 amino acids. Trimming shortened V by 0 bases and J by 1 base, and 12 bases separated the two germline ends. The CDR3 spells CASSLAGTTGTDTQYF. CDR3 coding DNA: TGCGCCAGCAGCTTGGCCGGGACAACGGGCACAGATACGCAGTATTTT.